This entry concerns a single T cell receptor beta chain. Its antigen remains unidentified. The CDR3 has 18 residues. Trimming took off 2 bases at V and 0 bases at J, with 14 bases between the two ends. Germline CDR1 is LGHDT and CDR2 is YNNKEL (reference sequence). This sample stems from a study of T cell responses to AZD1222 COVID-19 vaccine. Study-level results: Dominant CD4 TCR responses targeted spike regions 160-218 and 743-854. Close to half of all spike-specific TCRs reportedly target regions of the variants that are unmutated.

Libraries were prepared by immunoSEQ multiplex PCR; TCRdb keeps only in-frame clonotypes and omits some of them. The table lists about 160,000 clones, more than 75% of them singletons, with roughly 4.3% in the top ten. The V and J genes are TRBV3-1 (or the pseudogene TRBV3-2) and TRBJ1-6; a weak D match, TRBD1 (5 bases). The sequence was obtained from an adult who received the AZD1222 COVID-19 vaccine. Sequenced here: peripheral blood, sampled 28 days after the second AZD1222 dose. CDR3 in DNA: TGTGCCAGCAGCCAAACCTTGGGGGGGAGCTCCTATAATTCACCCCTCCACTTT. Translating gives CASSQTLGGSSYNSPLHF.